These T cell receptor beta chains were read from a single sample in a study of Tregs in tolerant kidney transplant recipients. Clones were sequenced by immunoSEQ multiplex PCR, and TCRdb holds only the in-frame ones, with some missing. The sample shows some 66,000 clones, 80% to 95% of them seen only once. Sequencing used CD8+ T cells from blood, obtained before the transplant. The source of these receptors is a human donor who received a combined kidney and bone marrow transplant. The CDR3 runs from the conserved cysteine through the conserved F or W. The order of the fields is CDR3 length, J gene, clone size, D gene, V gene, CDR3 protein, CDR3 DNA. D genes are given only for firm matches. Expanded clones get a size class; other rows say once, few or many, or leave the size out.

15,TRBJ1-2,.,.,TRBV7-7,CASSLSSDSNYGYTF,TGTGCCAGCAGCTTATCCTCCGATAGCAACTATGGCTACACCTTC
15,TRBJ2-7,.,TRBD1,TRBV13,CASSGRTGGGDEQYF,TGTGCCAGCAGCGGTCGGACAGGGGGCGGCGACGAGCAGTACTTC
14,TRBJ1-5,.,TRBD1,TRBV5-6,CASSTGQTIDPQHF,TGTGCCAGCAGCACGGGACAGACAATAGACCCCCAGCATTTT
16,TRBJ2-1,.,TRBD2,TRBV7-3,CASSLLGLAGGNEQFF,TGTGCCAGCAGCTTATTGGGACTAGCGGGAGGCAATGAGCAGTTCTTC
15,TRBJ1-2,.,TRBD1,TRBV2,CASDTGGQLNYGYTF,TGTGCCAGCGACACAGGGGGACAACTTAACTATGGCTACACCTTC
12,TRBJ1-3,.,.,TRBV27,CASSADLFTIYF,TGTGCCAGCAGTGCGGACTTATTCACCATATATTTT
14,TRBJ1-4,.,.,TRBV7-9,CASSYPSTGEKLFF,TGTGCCAGCAGCTATCCCTCGACGGGTGAAAAACTGTTTTTT
12,TRBJ2-1,once,.,TRBV4-3,CASSHQGHEQFF,TGCGCCAGCAGCCACCAGGGGCATGAGCAGTTCTTC
13,TRBJ2-7,once,TRBD1,TRBV4-3,CASSPGQGFEQYF,TGCGCCAGCAGCCCGGGACAGGGCTTCGAGCAGTACTTC
16,TRBJ2-1,.,TRBD2,TRBV5-4,CASKNLAGGPGDEQFF,TGTGCCAGCAAGAACTTAGCGGGAGGGCCGGGGGATGAGCAGTTCTTC
14,TRBJ2-7,.,.,TRBV6-5,CASSDRDTDYEQYF,TGTGCCAGCAGTGACCGGGACACTGACTACGAGCAGTACTTC
15,TRBJ2-5,.,TRBD1,TRBV28,CASTVQGQFKETQYF,TGTGCCAGCACGGTCCAGGGACAGTTCAAAGAGACCCAGTACTTC
16,TRBJ1-5,.,.,TRBV19,CASSIASRALNQPQHF,TGTGCCAGTAGTATAGCTTCGCGGGCCCTCAATCAGCCCCAGCATTTT
14,TRBJ2-7,.,TRBD2,TRBV13,CASSSGTSGSEQYF,TGTGCCAGCAGCTCCGGGACTAGCGGGAGCGAGCAGTACTTC
14,TRBJ2-5,.,TRBD2,TRBV6-1,CASRLTSGQETQYF,TGTGCCAGCAGGTTAACTAGCGGCCAAGAGACCCAGTACTTC
10,TRBJ2-7,.,.,TRBV11-2,CASSSYEQYF,TGTGCCAGCAGCTCTTACGAGCAGTACTTC
14,TRBJ2-7,.,TRBD2,TRBV7-8,CASSAGTSFYEQYF,TGTGCCAGCAGTGCCGGGACTAGTTTCTACGAGCAGTACTTC
16,TRBJ1-3,.,TRBD1,TRBV19,CASSMATGTGGNTIYF,TGTGCCAGTAGTATGGCAACCGGGACAGGGGGAAACACCATATATTTT
18,TRBJ1-5,.,TRBD1,TRBV14,CASSLLGQGSDSNQPQHF,TGTGCCAGCAGCCTCCTCGGACAGGGGAGTGATAGCAATCAGCCCCAGCATTTT
12,TRBJ1-2,.,TRBD1,TRBV30,CAWGQGGLGYTF,TGTGCCTGGGGACAGGGAGGATTGGGCTACACCTTC
15,TRBJ2-7,.,.,TRBV30,CAWSVKLRGVYEQYF,TGTGCCTGGAGTGTAAAACTCAGGGGGGTCTACGAGCAGTACTTC
15,TRBJ2-1,.,.,TRBV27,CASSLSGGAYNEQFF,TGTGCCAGCAGTTTGAGCGGTGGGGCCTACAATGAGCAGTTCTTC
14,TRBJ1-1,.,.,TRBV2,CASSAYRSASEAFF,TGTGCCAGCAGTGCATACAGGTCGGCGTCCGAAGCTTTCTTT
13,TRBJ1-2,.,TRBD1,TRBV9,CASRSEGARGYTF,TGTGCCAGCAGGTCCGAGGGGGCTCGGGGCTACACCTTC
15,TRBJ1-5,.,TRBD1,TRBV19,CASSIGTGIGQPQHF,TGTGCCAGTAGTATAGGGACAGGGATCGGTCAGCCCCAGCATTTT
15,TRBJ2-7,.,TRBD1,TRBV5-8,CASSLGQGRVYEQYF,TGTGCCAGCAGCTTGGGACAGGGCCGCGTGTACGAGCAGTACTTC
14,TRBJ1-1,.,.,TRBV9,CASSPQTGNTEAFF,TGTGCCAGCAGCCCACAAACAGGGAACACTGAAGCTTTCTTT
14,TRBJ2-3,.,TRBD1,TRBV13,CASSWTGGYDTQYF,TGTGCCAGCAGCTGGACAGGGGGCTACGATACGCAGTATTTT
17,TRBJ1-4,.,.,TRBV7-6,CASSLVAVPATNEKLFF,TGTGCCAGCAGCTTAGTCGCGGTCCCAGCAACTAATGAAAAACTGTTTTTT
12,TRBJ2-4,.,.,TRBV5-4,CASSGGGDIQYF,TGTGCCAGCAGCGGCGGTGGAGACATTCAGTACTTC
14,TRBJ2-7,.,TRBD2,TRBV18,CASSQGTSIHEQYF,TGTGCCAGCTCACAAGGGACTAGCATCCACGAGCAGTACTTC
15,TRBJ2-7,.,TRBD1,TRBV9,CASSESGTGGYEQYF,TGTGCCAGCAGCGAGTCCGGGACAGGGGGCTACGAGCAGTACTTC
13,TRBJ1-5,.,.,TRBV28,CASSLVQGQPQHF,TGTGCCAGCAGTTTAGTCCAGGGGCAGCCCCAGCATTTT
14,TRBJ2-5,.,TRBD1,TRBV19,CASRGGQGVETQYF,TGTGCCAGTAGGGGGGGACAGGGAGTGGAGACCCAGTACTTC
15,TRBJ2-7,.,TRBD2,TRBV4-1,CASSHDSGGTYEQYF,TGCGCCAGCAGCCATGACAGCGGGGGAACCTACGAGCAGTACTTC
18,TRBJ1-1,.,TRBD1,TRBV7-6,CASTPMGQGAVVGTEAFF,TGTGCCAGCACGCCCATGGGACAGGGGGCAGTCGTCGGCACTGAAGCTTTCTTT
17,TRBJ1-6,few,TRBD1,TRBV4-2,CASSQQDRGLSISPLHF,TGTGCCAGCAGCCAACAAGACAGGGGTCTCTCTATTTCCCCCCTCCACTTT
13,TRBJ1-1,.,TRBD1,TRBV6-1,CASRETGGTEAFF,TGTGCCAGCAGGGAGACAGGGGGCACTGAAGCTTTCTTT
20,TRBJ2-2,.,TRBD2,TRBV9,CASSAPRLAGGQGDTGELFF,TGTGCCAGCAGCGCACCGAGACTAGCGGGGGGGCAGGGTGACACCGGGGAGCTGTTTTTT
16,TRBJ2-3,.,TRBD2,TRBV6-1,CASSDLAGGWADTQYF,TGTGCCAGCAGTGATTTAGCGGGAGGGTGGGCAGATACGCAGTATTTT
13,TRBJ1-2,once,.,TRBV9,CASSPGGSYGYTF,TGTGCCAGCAGCCCTGGCGGGAGCTATGGCTACACCTTC
13,TRBJ2-7,.,.,TRBV5-6,CASSFGGTREQHF,TGTGCCAGCAGCTTCGGAGGGACCCGGGAGCAGCACTTC
15,TRBJ2-5,.,TRBD2,TRBV7-7,CASSLGGGLQETQYF,TGTGCCAGCAGCTTAGGGGGGGGTCTGCAAGAGACCCAGTACTTC
16,TRBJ1-3,.,.,TRBV25-1,CASSEWGTSSGNTIYF,TGTGCCAGCAGTGAATGGGGCACAAGCTCTGGAAACACCATATATTTT
15,TRBJ2-1,.,TRBD2,TRBV4-2,CASTLVPSGDNEQFF,TGTGCCAGCACTCTCGTCCCTAGCGGAGACAATGAGCAGTTCTTC
15,TRBJ2-7,.,.,TRBV7-2,CASSLAPFVAYEQYF,TGTGCCAGCAGCTTAGCCCCCTTTGTCGCCTACGAGCAGTACTTC
16,TRBJ2-3,.,TRBD2,TRBV4-3,CASSQDRTSGIDTQYF,TGCGCCAGCAGCCAAGATAGGACTAGCGGGATAGATACGCAGTATTTT
17,TRBJ2-1,.,.,TRBV21-1,CASSKPQGGHTYNEQFF,TGTGCCAGCAGCAAACCCCAGGGGGGTCATACCTACAATGAGCAGTTCTTC
13,TRBJ1-1,.,.,TRBV6-5,CASSPYMNTEAFF,TGTGCCAGCTCTCCATACATGAACACTGAAGCTTTCTTT
17,TRBJ2-4,.,.,TRBV30,CAWSLIDRTRAKNIQYF,TGTGCCTGGAGTCTAATCGACAGGACCAGGGCCAAAAACATTCAGTACTTC
18,TRBJ2-2,.,.,TRBV4-3,CASSQDPPGTENTGELFF,TGCGCCAGCAGCCAAGATCCCCCCGGGACTGAGAACACCGGGGAGCTGTTTTTT
16,TRBJ2-7,few,TRBD2,TRBV11-3,CASHKVWVAGVYEQYF,TGTGCCAGTCACAAAGTTTGGGTAGCGGGAGTATACGAGCAGTACTTC
15,TRBJ2-7,.,TRBD1,TRBV5-5,CASSLTRDRVYEQYF,TGTGCCAGCAGCTTGACCCGGGACAGGGTGTACGAGCAGTACTTC
14,TRBJ1-2,.,TRBD1,TRBV6-5,CASRGTGDNYGYTF,TGTGCCAGCAGGGGGACAGGGGATAACTATGGCTACACCTTC
14,TRBJ1-2,.,TRBD1,TRBV5-1,CASSPSGTDYGYTF,TGCGCCAGCAGCCCGTCCGGGACAGACTATGGCTACACCTTC